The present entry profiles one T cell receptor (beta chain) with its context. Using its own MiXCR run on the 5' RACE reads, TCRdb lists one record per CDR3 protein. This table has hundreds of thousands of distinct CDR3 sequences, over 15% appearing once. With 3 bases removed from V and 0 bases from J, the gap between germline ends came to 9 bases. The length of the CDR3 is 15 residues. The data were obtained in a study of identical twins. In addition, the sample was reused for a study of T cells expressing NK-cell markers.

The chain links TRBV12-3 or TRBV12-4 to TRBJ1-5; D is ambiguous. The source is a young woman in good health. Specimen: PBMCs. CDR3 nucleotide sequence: TGTGCCAGCAGTTTGGCGCCGTATAGCAATCAGCCCCAGCATTTT. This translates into CASSLAPYSNQPQHF.